The rows below give T cell receptor beta chains drawn from one sample of a study of shared clonotypes between healthy human individuals. Clones were read by immunoSEQ multiplex PCR, and TCRdb kept only the in-frame ones, dropping some. The table records more than 2 million clones, about 95% of them present only once. The sequencing input was naive CD4+ T cells sorted from blood. The receptors were gathered from a man aged 18 to 35 in good health. The CDR3 runs from the conserved cysteine through the conserved F or W. D genes are given only for firm matches. Size tells how often a clone was seen (once, few, many) or the class of an expanded clone, and some rows leave it out.

d_call	v_call	j_call	clone_size	cdr3_aa	cdr3_nt
-	TRBV30	TRBJ2-7	-	CAWGGYHEQYF	TGTGCCTGGGGGGGTTATCACGAGCAGTACTTC
-	TRBV6-6	TRBJ2-7	-	CASSPSFNYEQYF	TGTGCCAGCAGTCCCTCCTTCAATTACGAGCAGTACTTC
TRBD1	TRBV9	TRBJ2-1	-	CASSARTGNNEQFF	TGTGCCAGCAGCGCTCGGACAGGGAACAATGAGCAGTTCTTC
-	TRBV6-4	TRBJ2-7	-	CARVRDREFYEQYF	TGTGCCAGGGTCCGGGACCGAGAGTTCTACGAGCAGTACTTC
-	TRBV15	TRBJ2-7	-	CATAGGPVPNEQYF	TGTGCCACAGCTGGGGGCCCAGTCCCTAACGAGCAGTACTTC
TRBD2	TRBV29-1	TRBJ2-1	once	CSVDPSGGIYNEQFF	TGCAGCGTTGACCCTAGCGGGGGTATTTACAATGAGCAGTTCTTC
TRBD1	TRBV28	TRBJ1-2	-	CASSLQSLTGGEVYGYTF	TGTGCCAGCAGTCTACAAAGTTTGACAGGGGGCGAGGTCTATGGCTACACCTTC
TRBD1	TRBV28	TRBJ1-2	-	CASRPGQGYGYTF	TGTGCCAGCAGACCAGGACAGGGGTATGGCTACACCTTC
-	TRBV5-1	TRBJ1-5	-	CASSLDSLNQPQHF	TGCGCCAGCAGCTTGGACAGCCTCAATCAGCCCCAGCATTTT
-	TRBV5-1	TRBJ2-1	-	CASSLAGGLVNNEQFF	TGCGCCAGCAGCTTGGCAGGCGGGCTGGTCAACAATGAGCAGTTCTTC
TRBD2	TRBV27	TRBJ2-2	-	CASSSRAGGLTGELFF	TGTGCCAGCAGTTCCCGGGCGGGAGGTCTCACCGGGGAGCTGTTTTTT
TRBD1	TRBV28	TRBJ2-4	-	CASSSSQGQVKNIQYF	TGTGCCAGCAGTTCGAGCCAGGGACAGGTCAAAAACATTCAGTACTTC
TRBD2	TRBV30	TRBJ2-1	-	CAWSVLYTGGLPFSYNEQFF	TGTGCCTGGAGTGTATTATATACGGGGGGGCTTCCTTTCTCCTACAATGAGCAGTTCTTC
-	TRBV7-8	TRBJ1-1	-	CASSPSRVYTEAFF	TGTGCCAGCAGTCCAAGCCGGGTGTACACTGAAGCTTTCTTT
-	TRBV9	TRBJ2-2	-	CASSVGAVGTTSGGELFF	TGTGCCAGCAGCGTAGGGGCAGTCGGAACGACCTCGGGCGGGGAGCTGTTTTTT
-	TRBV11-2	TRBJ2-5	-	CASSAGPGPGSGTQYF	TGTGCCAGCAGCGCGGGGCCGGGCCCTGGTTCTGGGACCCAGTACTTC
TRBD1	TRBV18	TRBJ2-7	-	CASSQQGASYEQYF	TGTGCCAGCTCACAACAGGGGGCTTCCTACGAGCAGTACTTC
-	TRBV10-1	TRBJ2-5	-	CASSEELEETQYF	TGCGCCAGCAGTGAGGAGCTAGAAGAGACCCAGTACTTC
-	TRBV28	TRBJ1-5	-	CASSLQNNQPQHF	TGTGCCAGCAGTTTACAGAACAATCAGCCCCAGCATTTT
TRBD1	TRBV9	TRBJ2-3	many	CASSPEGASTDTQYF	TGTGCCAGCAGCCCTGAGGGGGCTAGCACAGATACGCAGTATTTT
-	TRBV10-3	TRBJ1-4	-	CAISEDSNEKLFF	TGTGCCATCAGTGAGGACAGTAATGAAAAACTGTTTTTT
-	TRBV5-1	TRBJ2-7	-	CASSATSGTLTYEQYF	TGCGCCAGCAGCGCAACTTCCGGGACACTTACCTACGAGCAGTACTTC
-	TRBV11-2	TRBJ1-2	-	CASSLGHRLTNYGYTF	TGTGCCAGCAGCTTGGGGCACAGGCTAACTAACTATGGCTACACCTTC
-	TRBV7-2	TRBJ2-1	-	CASSIQADPSYNEQFF	TGTGCCAGCAGCATCCAAGCGGATCCCTCCTACAATGAGCAGTTCTTC
TRBD1	TRBV10-2	TRBJ1-2	-	CASRETGRDYGYTF	TGCGCCAGCAGGGAGACAGGGAGGGACTATGGCTACACCTTC
TRBD1	TRBV6-6	TRBJ2-7	-	CASSYGGQGIDEQYF	TGTGCCAGCAGTTACGGGGGACAGGGCATCGACGAGCAGTACTTC
-	TRBV5-3	TRBJ1-6	-	CARSPRQYSPLHF	TGTGCCAGAAGCCCCCGACAGTATTCACCCCTCCACTTT
TRBD1	TRBV7-3	TRBJ2-7	-	CASSSGQTPYEQYF	TGTGCCAGCAGCTCGGGACAGACCCCTTACGAGCAGTACTTC
-	TRBV5-6	TRBJ2-4	-	CASSTDRENIQYF	TGTGCCAGCAGCACGGACAGAGAGAACATTCAGTACTTC
-	TRBV5-1	TRBJ2-3	-	CASSLAGADTQYF	TGCGCCAGCAGCTTGGCAGGGGCAGATACGCAGTATTTT
-	TRBV21-1	TRBJ1-5	-	CASSKIEGQGCQPQHF	TGTGCCAGCAGCAAAATTGAGGGACAGGGGTGTCAGCCCCAGCATTTT
TRBD2	TRBV11-2	TRBJ2-3	-	CASSLQIGLAGSTDTQYF	TGTGCCAGCAGCCTTCAGATAGGGCTAGCGGGTAGCACAGATACGCAGTATTTT
-	TRBV15	TRBJ2-7	-	CATSRDVGLGNEQYF	TGTGCCACCAGCAGAGATGTGGGTCTGGGGAACGAGCAGTACTTC
TRBD2	TRBV7-6	TRBJ2-3	-	CASSQAVGLAGFTDTQYF	TGTGCCAGCAGCCAAGCGGTCGGACTAGCCGGCTTCACAGATACGCAGTATTTT
-	TRBV7-2	TRBJ1-4	few	CASSPTGPGEKLFF	TGTGCCAGCAGCCCTACAGGGCCGGGTGAAAAACTGTTTTTT
TRBD2	TRBV25-1	TRBJ2-1	-	CASSDLAGGEQFF	TGTGCCAGCAGTGACCTAGCGGGGGGGGAGCAGTTCTTC
-	TRBV18	TRBJ2-2	-	CASSPFDTGELFF	TGTGCCAGCTCACCCTTTGACACCGGGGAGCTGTTTTTT
-	TRBV6-6	TRBJ2-7	few	CASSATYEQYF	TGTGCCAGCAGTGCCACGTACGAGCAGTACTTC
TRBD2	TRBV19	TRBJ2-3	-	CASSIDWLAATDTQYF	TGTGCCAGTAGTATAGATTGGCTAGCGGCCACAGATACGCAGTATTTT
TRBD2	TRBV18	TRBJ2-3	-	CASSPRVAGGTDTQYF	TGTGCCAGCTCACCCCGGGTAGCGGGGGGCACAGATACGCAGTATTTT
TRBD1	TRBV6-5	TRBJ1-2	-	CATSRGGLNYGYTF	TGTGCCACCTCCAGAGGGGGCCTTAACTATGGCTACACCTTC
-	TRBV20-1	TRBJ1-2	many	CSREGDYGYTF	TGCAGCCGGGAGGGGGACTATGGCTACACCTTC
-	TRBV9	TRBJ2-2	once	CASSAIGGSTGELFF	TGTGCCAGCAGCGCAATCGGGGGTTCCACCGGGGAGCTGTTTTTT
-	TRBV2	TRBJ1-1	-	CASKGEVVMNTEAFF	TGTGCCAGTAAGGGAGAGGTAGTCATGAACACTGAAGCTTTCTTT
-	TRBV5-1	TRBJ2-7	-	CASSPLTATYEQYF	TGCGCCAGCAGTCCCCTGACGGCAACCTACGAGCAGTACTTC
TRBD1	TRBV6-5	TRBJ1-1	-	CASSTGQAGGEAFF	TGTGCCAGCAGCACGGGACAGGCGGGCGGTGAAGCTTTCTTT
-	TRBV11-2	TRBJ2-4	-	CASSRGGIQNIQYF	TGTGCCAGCAGCCGCGGCGGGATTCAAAACATTCAGTACTTC
-	TRBV28	TRBJ1-2	few	CASSWSNNYGYTF	TGTGCCAGCAGTTGGAGCAATAACTATGGCTACACCTTC
-	TRBV18	TRBJ1-5	-	CASSPGRNQPQHF	TGTGCCAGCTCACCAGGGCGCAATCAGCCCCAGCATTTT
-	TRBV29-1	TRBJ1-4	once	CSPPRGEKLFF	TGCAGCCCCCCGAGGGGTGAAAAACTGTTTTTT
-	TRBV5-1	TRBJ2-7	once	CASMDRAGKAPGEQYF	TGCGCCAGCATGGATCGTGCAGGGAAGGCCCCGGGCGAGCAGTACTTC
-	TRBV18	TRBJ1-3	-	CASSPQDNPGNTIYF	TGTGCCAGCTCACCACAGGACAACCCTGGAAACACCATATATTTT
TRBD2	TRBV6-1	TRBJ2-1	-	CASSEVSGTHNEQFF	TGTGCCAGCAGTGAAGTTAGCGGGACCCACAATGAGCAGTTCTTC
-	TRBV2	TRBJ2-1	-	CASSRDGYNEQFF	TGTGCCAGCAGTCGAGACGGCTACAATGAGCAGTTCTTC
-	TRBV27	TRBJ1-2	-	CASSLSAGVTGYTF	TGTGCCAGCAGTTTATCAGCAGGGGTGACTGGCTACACCTTC